One and the same sample provided the 9 T cell receptor beta chains below, sequenced in a study of cytomegalovirus exposure and HLA in healthy donors. In the PCR, 60 Vbeta and 13 Jbeta primers were used. Here immunoSEQ multiplex PCR was the method, and the copy in TCRdb shows in-frame clones only, minus some. Of about 120,000 clones listed, around 63% were seen once; the top ten hold about a tenth. The source material was PBMCs. The receptors derive from a man in his forties in good health and CMV-seropositive.

This chain joins TRBV6-5 and TRBJ2-7; D might be TRBD1 (6 bases). This CDR3 spans 14 amino acids. The V end was cut by 5 bases, the J end by 3 bases, with 14 bases between. Germline-derived CDR1 and CDR2 are MNHEY and SVGAGI. CDR3 loop: CASSPPGQYYEQYF. The CDR3 nucleotides are TGTGCCAGCAGTCCTCCCGGACAGTACTACGAGCAGTACTTC.

The table lists this clone with a few counts. The chain has TRBV6-5 and TRBJ2-2, with D possibly being TRBD2 (6 bases). Trimming stripped 5 bases from V and 6 bases from J, with 13 bases between. This CDR3 has 14 amino acids. CDR1 and CDR2 from the germline V gene are MNHEY and SVGAGI. CDR3 DNA sequence: TGTGCCAGCAGTAATCCGACTAGGTCCGGGGAGCTGTTTTTT. Its protein is CASSNPTRSGELFF.

The sample holds a few counts of this clone. CDR3 sequence (DNA): TGTGCCAGCAGCTTCCTCCAGGGGAACTATGGCTACACCTTC. Translation: CASSFLQGNYGYTF. The rearrangement joins TRBV5-6 to TRBJ1-2, with a tentative D call TRBD1 (6 bases). The CDR3 totals 14 residues. Germline V CDR1 and CDR2: SGHDT, YYEEEE. Trimming removed 2 bases from V and 2 bases from J, with 10 bases in between. The variable domain in full, with the rest retrieved from reference TRBV5-6 and TRBJ1-2, is DAGVTQSPTHLIKTRGQQVTLRCSPKSGHDTVSWYQQALGQGPQFIFQYYEEEERQRGNFPDRFSGHQFPNYSSELNVNALLLGDSALYLCASSFLQGNYGYTFGSGTRLTVV.

The V call is TRBV5-1, the J call TRBJ2-7; the match to TRBD1 covers 10 bases. Trimming took 4 bases from V and 2 from J; bases not matched to a gene: 15. Looked up from germline, CDR1 is SGHRS and CDR2 is YFSETQ. The CDR3 spans 18 residues. CDR3 DNA: TGCGCCAGCAGCATATCCGGGACAGGGGCTTTTACTACCTACGAGCAGTACTTC. Its translation: CASSISGTGAFTTYEQYF.

This chain uses TRBV2 with TRBJ2-2; the match to TRBD2 covers 13 bases. Germline V gives CDR1 SNHLY, CDR2 FYNNEI. The junction had 3 bases not matched to a gene; V was cut back by 11 bases and J by 3 bases. The CDR3 is 14 amino acids. Written as DNA, the CDR3 is TGTGCCGGGACTAGCGGGACGTACACCGGGGAGCTGTTTTTT. As protein: CAGTSGTYTGELFF.

This clone was seen only a few times. This chain uses TRBV4-3 with TRBJ2-3, with unresolved D. Trimming took 1 base from V and 0 from J, leaving 14 bases between them. This CDR3 spans 17 amino acids. The germline gives CDR1 LGHNA, CDR2 YSLEER. This chain's CDR3 is CASSQAFETTSTDTQYF. The CDR3 DNA follows: TGCGCCAGCAGCCAAGCATTTGAGACAACGAGCACAGATACGCAGTATTTT.

There are a few counts of this clone. The chain is built from TRBV7-9 and TRBJ2-3; 7 bases match TRBD2. After removal of 5 bases from V and 2 bases from J, the junction contained 13 bases not matched to a gene. There are 17 residues in the CDR3. Germline-derived CDR1 and CDR2 are SEHNR and FQNEAQ (reference sequence). The CDR3 region is CASSTTRTGGDTDTQYF. CDR3 in DNA: TGTGCCAGCAGCACCACTAGAACGGGGGGTGACACAGATACGCAGTATTTT.

The CDR3: CATSRDPGLFTGELFF. The DNA of the CDR3 is TGTGCCACCAGCAGAGACCCTGGACTGTTCACCGGGGAGCTGTTTTTT. This chain joins TRBV15 and TRBJ2-2, with D tentatively TRBD2 (5 bases). The V end was cut by 0 bases, the J end by 4 bases, with 12 bases between. This CDR3 region has 16 residues. Germline CDR1 reads LNHNV; CDR2 reads YYDKDF (reference sequence).

The gene calls are TRBV7-2 and TRBJ1-5; D not certain. This CDR3 has 15 amino acids. CDR1 SGHTA and CDR2 FQGNSA come from the germline V gene. V lost 5 bases and J 3 bases, leaving 14 bases between the germline ends. The CDR3 region is CASSRESGFNQPQHF. The CDR3 nucleotides are TGTGCCAGCAGCCGAGAATCAGGTTTCAATCAGCCCCAGCATTTT.